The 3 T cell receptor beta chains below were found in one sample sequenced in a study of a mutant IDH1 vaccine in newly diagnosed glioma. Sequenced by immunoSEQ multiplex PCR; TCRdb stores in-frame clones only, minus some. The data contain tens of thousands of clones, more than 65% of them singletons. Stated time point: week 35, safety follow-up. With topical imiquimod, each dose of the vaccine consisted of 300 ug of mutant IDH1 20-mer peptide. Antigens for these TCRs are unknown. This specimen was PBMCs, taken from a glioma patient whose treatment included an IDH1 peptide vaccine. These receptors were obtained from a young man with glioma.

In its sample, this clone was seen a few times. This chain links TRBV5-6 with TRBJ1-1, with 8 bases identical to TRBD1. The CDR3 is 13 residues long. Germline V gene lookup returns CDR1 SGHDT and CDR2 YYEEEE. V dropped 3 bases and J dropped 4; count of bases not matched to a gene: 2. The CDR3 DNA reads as TGTGCCAGCAGCTACAGGGGGAGCACTGAAGCTTTCTTT. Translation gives CASSYRGSTEAFF.

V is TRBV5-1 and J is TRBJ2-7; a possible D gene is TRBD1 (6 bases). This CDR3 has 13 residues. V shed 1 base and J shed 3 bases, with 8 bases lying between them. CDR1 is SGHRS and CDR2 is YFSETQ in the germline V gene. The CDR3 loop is CASSLNRVYEQYF. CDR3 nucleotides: TGCGCCAGCAGCTTGAACAGGGTCTACGAGCAGTACTTC.

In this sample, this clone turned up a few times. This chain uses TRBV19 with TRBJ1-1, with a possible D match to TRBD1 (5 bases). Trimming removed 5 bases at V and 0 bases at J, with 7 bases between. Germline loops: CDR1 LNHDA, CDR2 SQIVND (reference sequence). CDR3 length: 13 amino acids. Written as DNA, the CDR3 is TGTGCCAGTAGTGCACAGGTGAACACTGAAGCTTTCTTT. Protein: CASSAQVNTEAFF.